This TCR beta chain was identified during a study of T cell repertoires in cytomegalovirus infection. On the study more broadly: Signatures in public TCR beta sequences pointed to both CMV infection and matching HLA type.

From the reads, TCRdb called clonotypes with MiXCR, one entry per CDR3 protein. Of around 550,000 distinct CDR3 sequences listed, approximately 26% are singletons. Study-level points and caveats: The study found HLA-C-restricted CMV-specific TCR beta clonotypes dominating the ex vivo response. Based on cumulative public TCR beta family frequency, carriers of CMV plus the relevant HLA were identified.

CDR3 size: 13 residues. The germline V gene has CDR1 SGHVS and CDR2 FQNEAQ. Trimming stripped 1 base from V and 9 bases from J, with 7 bases between. This clonotype was seen at least ten times. Its antigen is currently unknown. This TCR was recovered from a human donor in good health (CMV status not recorded). Some clones in this sample may be carry-over from other donors' samples. Sequencing used PBMCs. The chain uses TRBV7-8 and TRBJ1-6; D gene ambiguous. This CDR3 is CASSLGSGSPLHF. As DNA, the CDR3 is TGTGCCAGCAGCTTAGGATCTGGTTCACCCCTCCACTTT.